This TCR beta chain was recorded in a study of identical twins. Points from the study as a whole: Out-of-frame alpha sequences common to twins exhibited a surplus of low generation probability.

V was clipped by 4 bases and J by 2 bases; unmatched bases: 4. Germline CDR1 reads SGHRS; CDR2 reads YFSETQ. The CDR3 has 14 residues. This clonotype was seen repeatedly, ten times or more. The antigen is not known. One entry per CDR3 protein results from TCRdb running MiXCR on the 5' RACE reads. This table holds 450,000 to 650,000 distinct CDR3 sequences, 9% to 10% found once. Each donor (without exception) was a healthy Caucasian. The same sample was also used in a study of yellow fever vaccine responses in identical twins.

The source of this sequence is a young woman in good health. The V and J genes are TRBV5-1 and TRBJ2-7, with 9 bases fitting TRBD1. What was sequenced was PBMCs. The CDR3 region is CASSVQGAAYEQYF. For the CDR3, the DNA is TGCGCCAGCAGCGTACAGGGGGCCGCCTACGAGCAGTACTTC. Together with reference TRBV5-1 and TRBJ2-7, the CDR3 gives the full variable domain: KAGVTQTPRYLIKTRGQQVTLSCSPISGHRSVSWYQQTPGQGLQFLFEYFSETQRNKGNFPGRFSGRQFSNSRSEMNVSTLELGDSALYLCASSVQGAAYEQYFGPGTRLTVT.